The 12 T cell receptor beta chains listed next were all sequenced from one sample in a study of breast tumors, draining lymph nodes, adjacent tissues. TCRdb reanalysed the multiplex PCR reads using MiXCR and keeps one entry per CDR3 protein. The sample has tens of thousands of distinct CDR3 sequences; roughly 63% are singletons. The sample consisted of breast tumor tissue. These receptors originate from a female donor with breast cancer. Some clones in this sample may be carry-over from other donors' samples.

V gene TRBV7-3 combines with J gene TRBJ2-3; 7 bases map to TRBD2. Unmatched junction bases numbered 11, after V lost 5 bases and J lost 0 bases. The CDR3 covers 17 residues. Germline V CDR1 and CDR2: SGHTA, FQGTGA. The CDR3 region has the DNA TGTGCCAGCAGCCCGACGGGGACTATTACTAGCACAGATACGCAGTATTTT. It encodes CASSPTGTITSTDTQYF.

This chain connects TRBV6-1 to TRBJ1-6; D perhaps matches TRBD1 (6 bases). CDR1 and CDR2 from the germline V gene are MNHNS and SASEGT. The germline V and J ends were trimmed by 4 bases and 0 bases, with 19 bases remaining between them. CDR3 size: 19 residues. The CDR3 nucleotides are TGTGCCAGCAGTGCTAGAGATCCGGACAGACTCTCCTATAATTCACCCCTCCACTTT. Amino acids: CASSARDPDRLSYNSPLHF.

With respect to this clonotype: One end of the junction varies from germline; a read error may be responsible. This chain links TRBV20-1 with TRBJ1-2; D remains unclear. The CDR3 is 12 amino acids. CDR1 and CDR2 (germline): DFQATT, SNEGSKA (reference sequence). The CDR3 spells CSRLSSNYGSTF. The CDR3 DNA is TGCAGCAGACTGTCGTCTAACTATGGCTCCACCTTC.

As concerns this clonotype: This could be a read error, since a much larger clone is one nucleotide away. In DNA form, the CDR3 reads TGTGCCAGCAGCCTACTCGCAGGGGCCGCCTATGGCTACGCCTTC. Residues: CASSLLAGAAYGYAF. The chain uses TRBV11-2 and TRBJ1-2; D is perhaps TRBD1 (6 bases). Germline CDR1 SGHAT, CDR2 FQNNGV. The CDR3 spans 15 residues.

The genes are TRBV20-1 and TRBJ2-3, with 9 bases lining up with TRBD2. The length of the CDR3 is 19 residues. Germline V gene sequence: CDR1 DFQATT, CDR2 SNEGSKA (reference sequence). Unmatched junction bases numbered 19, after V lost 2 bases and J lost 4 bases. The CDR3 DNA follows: TGCAGTGCTAGATTTTTTCGGACTAGCGCGGGAGTAGGGGCAGATACGCAGTATTTT. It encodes CSARFFRTSAGVGADTQYF.

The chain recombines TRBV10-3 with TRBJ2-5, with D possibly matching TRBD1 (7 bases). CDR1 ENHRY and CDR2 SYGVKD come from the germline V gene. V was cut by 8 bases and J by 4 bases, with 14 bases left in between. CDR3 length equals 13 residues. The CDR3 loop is CAIGGGGVETQYF. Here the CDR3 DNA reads TGTGCCATCGGAGGGGGCGGCGTAGAGACCCAGTACTTC.

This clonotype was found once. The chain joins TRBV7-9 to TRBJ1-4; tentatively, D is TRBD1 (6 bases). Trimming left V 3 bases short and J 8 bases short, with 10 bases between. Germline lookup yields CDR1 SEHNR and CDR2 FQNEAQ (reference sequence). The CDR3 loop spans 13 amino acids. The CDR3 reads CASSFGGAEKLFF. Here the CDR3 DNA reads TGTGCCAGCAGCTTCGGGGGGGCAGAAAAACTGTTTTTT.

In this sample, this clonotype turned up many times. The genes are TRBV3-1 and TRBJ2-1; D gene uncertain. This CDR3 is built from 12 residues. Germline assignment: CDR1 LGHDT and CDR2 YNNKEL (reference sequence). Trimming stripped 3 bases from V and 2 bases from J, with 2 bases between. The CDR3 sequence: CASSQPYNEQFF. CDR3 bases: TGTGCCAGCAGCCAGCCCTACAATGAGCAGTTCTTC.

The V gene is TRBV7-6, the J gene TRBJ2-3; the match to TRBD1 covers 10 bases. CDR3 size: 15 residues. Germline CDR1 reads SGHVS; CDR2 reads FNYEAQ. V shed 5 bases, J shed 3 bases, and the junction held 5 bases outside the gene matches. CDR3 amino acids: CASSPRTGGTDTQYF. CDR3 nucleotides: TGTGCCAGCAGCCCTAGGACAGGGGGAACAGATACGCAGTATTTT.

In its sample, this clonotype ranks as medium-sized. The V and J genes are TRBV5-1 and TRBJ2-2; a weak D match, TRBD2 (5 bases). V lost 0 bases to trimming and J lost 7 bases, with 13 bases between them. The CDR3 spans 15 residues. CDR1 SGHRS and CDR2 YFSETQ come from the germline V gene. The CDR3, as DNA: TGCGCCAGCAGCTTGGCCGAGGGTGGGGTCGGGGAGCTGTTTTTT. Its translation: CASSLAEGGVGELFF.

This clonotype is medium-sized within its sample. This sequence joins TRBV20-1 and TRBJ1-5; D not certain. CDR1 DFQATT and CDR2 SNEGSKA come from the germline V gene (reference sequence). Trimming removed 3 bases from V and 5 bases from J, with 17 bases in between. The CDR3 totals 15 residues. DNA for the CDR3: TGCAGTGCTAGTCCCCGTGAGGGAGCTTATCAGCCCCAGCATTTT. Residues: CSASPREGAYQPQHF.

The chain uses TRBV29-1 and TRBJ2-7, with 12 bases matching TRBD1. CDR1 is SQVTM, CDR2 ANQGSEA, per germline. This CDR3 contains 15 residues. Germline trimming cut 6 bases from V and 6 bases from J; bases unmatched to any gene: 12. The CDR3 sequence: CSVLAPGQGAGEQYF. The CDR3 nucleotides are TGCAGCGTGCTCGCACCGGGACAGGGGGCAGGCGAGCAGTACTTC.